This T cell receptor beta chain was observed in a study of human T cells and chemical hapten exposure. Sample time point: patch test 2, 6 weeks after DPC sensitization. Regarding treatment: therapeutic diphenylcyclopropenone sensitization with weekly scalp DPC. There are many counts of this clonotype. Library construction involved attaching unique molecular identifiers to individual cDNA molecules, which allowed quantitative, reproducible TCR counting. TCRdb recomputed calls from the RACE reads with MiXCR, one row per CDR3 protein. The sample holds 69,000 or so distinct CDR3 sequences, around 10% seen once. The sequencing used whole blood, collected in connection with sensitization to the hapten diphenylcyclopropenone (DPC). This TCR came from a woman aged 50 to 60 with alopecia areata. Some clones in this sample may be carry-over from other donors' samples.

The CDR3 bases are TGTGCCAGCTCACCACAGTCCGGGGCGGGAAGCAATCAGCCCCAGCATTTT. Protein: CASSPQSGAGSNQPQHF. The genes are TRBV18 and TRBJ1-5; D may be TRBD1 (5 bases). Germline CDR1 is KGHSH and CDR2 is LQKENI. Trimming removed 1 base from V and 1 base from J, with 14 bases in between. The CDR3 has 17 amino acids.